What follows describes a single T cell receptor (beta chain). Germline V gives CDR1 SGHTA, CDR2 FQGNSA. The CDR3 contains 19 residues. V gave up 3 bases and J gave up 4 bases; unmatched junction bases: 20. The time point is: cycle 4 day 1 (C4D1), after about 6 weeks of nivolumab. Each patient experienced a relapse that followed autologous stem cell transplantation, and brentuximab vedotin exposure varied. Starting with thawed PBMCs, CD4+ T cells were purified by magnetic negative selection. This specimen belongs to a study of PD-1 blockade in classical Hodgkin lymphoma. Sequenced by immunoSEQ multiplex PCR; TCRdb stores in-frame clones only, minus some. The sample records 32,000 or so clones, 86% being singletons.

The sequence derives from a human donor with classical Hodgkin lymphoma. The sequencing here drew on CD4+ T cells from blood, taken before the fourth cycle of nivolumab. The chain couples TRBV7-2 to TRBJ2-7; 8 nucleotides match TRBD1. In DNA, the CDR3 is TGTGCCAGCAGCTTTACTGGGCTACAGGGGGGCAGGGTGAAATACGAGCAGTACTTC. Protein product: CASSFTGLQGGRVKYEQYF. The variable domain in full, completed from reference TRBV7-2 and TRBJ2-7, reads GAGVSQSPSNKVTEKGKDVELRCDPISGHTALYWYRQSLGQGLEFLIYFQGNSAPDKSGLPSDRFSAERTGGSVSTLTIQRTQQEDSAVYLCASSFTGLQGGRVKYEQYFGPGTRLTVT.